The 17 T cell receptor beta chains in this list originate from one sample, sequenced in a study of response to subunit inactivated influenza vaccine. TCRdb independently ran MiXCR on the RT-PCR reads; one entry per CDR3 protein. The data show hundreds of thousands of distinct CDR3 sequences, with approximately 15% seen just once and 6% to 9.5% held by the top ten. The material was PBMCs from blood, obtained 14 days before vaccination. All receptors come from a middle-aged man who received an inactivated influenza vaccine.

The chain employs TRBV7-8 and TRBJ2-1, with 8 nucleotides matching TRBD2. The CDR3 consists of 18 residues. Germline-derived CDR1 and CDR2 are SGHVS and FQNEAQ. The J segment lost 8 bases and the V segment lost 2 bases, leaving 17 bases of the junction unmatched. CDR3 bases: TGTGCCAGCAGCTTATTCGGGATTGCTAGCGGGCGCCGTCATGAGCAGTTCTTC. Encoded protein: CASSLFGIASGRRHEQFF.

The CDR3 nucleotides read TGTGCCTGGAGGGGACTACCCTCCACCACAGATACGCAGTATTTT. Its translation: CAWRGLPSTTDTQYF. The V call is TRBV30, the J call TRBJ2-3, with 7 bases identical to TRBD2. In germline, CDR1 is GTSNPN, CDR2 SVGIG (reference sequence). There are 15 residues in the CDR3. J lost 2 bases, V lost 3 bases, and 8 bases had no gene match.

The J gene is TRBJ2-1, the V gene TRBV4-2; tentative D call: TRBD2 (5 bases). Germline V CDR1 and CDR2: LGHNA, YNFKEQ. This CDR3 has 16 residues. The ends were cut back, 1 base at V and 1 base at J, with 11 bases in the middle. The CDR3 spells CASSQGLGSSYNEQFF. CDR3 nucleotides: TGTGCCAGCAGCCAAGGTCTGGGGAGTTCCTACAATGAGCAGTTCTTC.

The sample holds a few counts of this clonotype. This rearrangement joins TRBV7-2 to TRBJ2-2; 9 bases agree with TRBD1. There are 16 residues in the CDR3. With V trimmed by 6 bases and J by 5 bases, 10 bases remained unmatched. The germline V gene encodes CDR1 SGHTA and CDR2 FQGNSA. CDR3: CASSRTYDRGTGELFF. CDR3 coding DNA: TGTGCCAGCAGTCGCACTTACGACAGGGGGACCGGGGAGCTGTTTTTT.

The rearrangement links TRBV3-1 to TRBJ2-3; D not resolved. CDR1 LGHDT and CDR2 YNNKEL come from the germline V gene (reference sequence). This CDR3 is built from 12 residues. The V end lost 7 bases, the J end lost 1 base, and 6 bases lay between the germline ends. The CDR3 DNA sequence: TGTGCCAGCACTGGGGGCACAGATACGCAGTATTTT. This sequence encodes CASTGGTDTQYF.

The chain couples TRBV15 to TRBJ2-3, with 10 bases matching TRBD2. V lost 0 bases, J lost 5 bases, and 8 bases stayed unmatched. Germline V gene sequence: CDR1 LNHNV, CDR2 YYDKDF (reference sequence). CDR3 length equals 17 residues. In DNA, the CDR3 is TGTGCCACCAGCAGAGATAGAAGCGGGGGGGCCAAAGATACGCAGTATTTT. Amino acid sequence: CATSRDRSGGAKDTQYF.

The chain is built from TRBV6-5 and TRBJ1-1; D not resolved. Trimming removed 8 bases from V and 10 bases from J, with 14 bases in between. The germline V gene encodes CDR1 MNHEY and CDR2 SVGAGI. The CDR3 loop spans 11 amino acids. CDR3 residues: CASFLGRGAFF. The CDR3 nucleotides read TGTGCCAGCTTCCTTGGGCGGGGAGCTTTCTTT.

The J gene is TRBJ1-4, the V gene TRBV9; TRBD1 is a possible D gene (6 bases). This CDR3 has 13 amino acids. Deletions cut 4 bases from V and 7 bases from J, with 11 bases between. Germline CDR1 and CDR2: SGDLS and YYNGEE. The CDR3 spells CASSRDIGEKLFF. The DNA for the CDR3 is TGTGCCAGCAGCAGGGACATAGGTGAAAAACTGTTTTTT.

The rearrangement links TRBV12-3 or TRBV12-4 to TRBJ2-3; no reliable D call. The CDR3 loop spans 11 amino acids. V was shortened by 7 bases and J by 5 bases, with 7 bases between the two germline ends. The CDR3 loop reads CASNYRDTQYF. CDR3 DNA: TGTGCCAGCAACTACCGAGATACGCAGTATTTT.

The J gene is TRBJ2-2, the V gene TRBV12-3 or TRBV12-4; TRBD2 agrees at 9 bases. The CDR3 contains 15 residues. V lost 5 bases and J lost 6; bases outside the gene matches: 7. The CDR3 sequence is CASSRRGGSAGELFF. CDR3 DNA: TGTGCCAGCAGTAGGCGGGGGGGCTCGGCCGGGGAGCTGTTTTTT.

The gene calls are TRBV12-3 or TRBV12-4 and TRBJ2-1; D might be TRBD1 (5 bases). V gave up 7 bases and J gave up 3 bases, with 16 bases separating them. CDR3 length: 15 amino acids. CDR3 protein: CASKALGAYYNEQFF. DNA of the CDR3: TGTGCCAGCAAAGCCCTAGGGGCATACTACAATGAGCAGTTCTTC.

This clonotype was found a few times. The chain has TRBV29-1 and TRBJ2-3; weak D call: TRBD2 (6 bases). V was pared by 6 bases and J by 9 bases, with 13 bases between. CDR1 and CDR2 from the germline V gene are SQVTM and ANQGSEA. There are 11 residues in the CDR3. The CDR3 loop reads CSVPLGGTQYF. Written as DNA, the CDR3 is TGCAGCGTCCCATTGGGGGGAACGCAGTATTTT.

The V call is TRBV20-1, the J call TRBJ2-7; 9 nucleotides line up with TRBD1. CDR1 is DFQATT, CDR2 SNEGSKA, per germline (reference sequence). The J segment lost 5 bases and the V segment lost 4 bases, leaving 9 bases of the junction unmatched. The CDR3 spans 14 residues. CDR3 loop: CSATPGTGWNEQYF. CDR3 coding DNA: TGCAGTGCTACTCCCGGGACAGGGTGGAACGAGCAGTACTTC.

The chain combines TRBV6-2 or TRBV6-3 with TRBJ2-2, with 8 bases lining up with TRBD1. The junction had 13 bases not matched to a gene; V was cut back by 6 bases and J by 4 bases. The length of the CDR3 is 17 residues. CDR1 is MNHEY, CDR2 SVGEGT, per germline. The CDR3 coding sequence is TGTGCCAGCAGCCAACGCGGAGGGACAGGACCCACCGGGGAGCTGTTTTTT. Translation gives CASSQRGGTGPTGELFF.

In this sample, this clonotype turned up many times. The rearrangement uses TRBV12-3 or TRBV12-4 and TRBJ2-1, with D perhaps TRBD1 (6 bases). Trimming removed 5 bases at V and 15 bases at J, with 14 bases between. The CDR3 extends over 11 amino acids. The CDR3 nucleotides are TGTGCCAGCAGTGCTGCAGGGGATCGGTTCTTC. Translating it yields CASSAAGDRFF.

This clonotype came up many times. The rearrangement uses TRBV14 and TRBJ2-1; 9 bases are shared with TRBD2. V lost 4 bases, J lost 10 bases, and 14 bases stayed unmatched. This CDR3 is built from 16 residues. Germline-derived CDR1 and CDR2 are SGHDN and FVKESK. As DNA, the CDR3 is TGTGCCAGCAGCCGATGGGGGCGGGAGGGCCTCTCAGAGCAGTTCTTC. It yields the protein CASSRWGREGLSEQFF.

The chain couples TRBV5-1 to TRBJ2-7; 9 bases match TRBD2. Germline trimming cut 2 bases from V and 5 bases from J; bases unmatched to any gene: 8. CDR1 is SGHRS, CDR2 YFSETQ, per germline. The CDR3 has 15 amino acids. The CDR3 is CASSFSSSGSDEQYV. As DNA, the CDR3 is TGCGCCAGCAGCTTCTCTAGTAGCGGGAGTGACGAGCAGTACGTC.